The 21 T cell receptor beta chains listed next were all sequenced from one sample in a study of shared clonotypes between healthy human individuals. Profiling relied on immunoSEQ multiplex PCR, and the TCRdb table lists in-frame clones only, not all of them. The sample holds 2 million to 2.5 million clones, approximately 96% seen once. Sequencing was carried out using naive CD4+ T cells sorted from blood. The subset: CD45RA+ positively selected. The receptors stem from a man aged 18 to 30 in good health.

V is TRBV6-5 and J is TRBJ2-5, with TRBD2 matching over 14 bases. This CDR3 comprises 15 residues. Germline lookup yields CDR1 MNHEY and CDR2 SVGAGI. V was clipped by 6 bases and J by 4 bases; unmatched bases: 4. The CDR3 loop reads CASSMTSGGAETQYF. In DNA form, the CDR3 reads TGTGCCAGCAGCATGACTAGCGGGGGGGCAGAGACCCAGTACTTC.

The chain is built from TRBV6-6 and TRBJ2-7; a possible D gene is TRBD1 (5 bases). The germline CDR1 and CDR2 sequences are MNHNY and SVGAGI (reference sequence). The CDR3 spans 12 residues. Trimming left V 4 bases short and J 2 bases short, with 6 bases between. The CDR3 is CASSWTTYEQYF. The CDR3 DNA reads TGTGCCAGCAGTTGGACAACCTACGAGCAGTACTTC.

The rearrangement uses TRBV28 and TRBJ2-7; TRBD1 matches at 12 bases. The CDR3 has 15 amino acids. V was clipped by 8 bases and J by 5 bases; unmatched bases: 10. Germline lookup yields CDR1 MDHEN and CDR2 SYDVKM. Here the CDR3 DNA reads TGTGCCAGCGCACCTACCGGGACAGGGGGCGACGAGCAGTACTTC. Protein sequence: CASAPTGTGGDEQYF.

This chain uses TRBV5-1 with TRBJ2-5; either TRBD1 or TRBD2 may supply D (5 bases each). Germline V gene data show CDR1 as SGHRS and CDR2 as YFSETQ. The CDR3 is 16 residues long. Trimming left V 6 bases short and J 4 bases short, with 22 bases between. The CDR3 loop reads CASTPRLSNGGETQYF. In DNA, the CDR3 is TGCGCCAGCACCCCAAGACTGAGTAATGGGGGAGAGACCCAGTACTTC. Full variable domain (outside the CDR3, taken from reference TRBV5-1 and TRBJ2-5): KAGVTQTPRYLIKTRGQQVTLSCSPISGHRSVSWYQQTPGQGLQFLFEYFSETQRNKGNFPGRFSGRQFSNSRSEMNVSTLELGDSALYLCASTPRLSNGGETQYFGPGTRLLVL.

A single count supports this clone. The V and J genes are TRBV11-2 and TRBJ2-2, with 10 bases that match TRBD2. The CDR3 length is 16 residues. Germline V CDR1 and CDR2: SGHAT, FQNNGV. The V and J ends lost 1 base and 6 bases, in that order; junction bases with no gene match: 5. CDR3 in amino acids: CASSLVPSGGSGELFF. The CDR3 DNA sequence: TGTGCCAGCAGCTTAGTCCCTAGCGGGGGATCCGGGGAGCTGTTTTTT.

This chain joins TRBV27 and TRBJ2-1, with TRBD1 matching over 7 bases. J lost 1 base, V lost 4 bases, and 7 bases had no gene match. The CDR3 loop spans 16 amino acids. Germline CDR1 reads MNHEY; CDR2 reads SMNVEV (reference sequence). CDR3 region: CASSSWTGMSYNEQFF. The CDR3 nucleotides read TGTGCCAGCAGTTCGTGGACAGGTATGTCCTACAATGAGCAGTTCTTC.

This clone showed up just once. In nucleotides, the CDR3 is TGTGCCAGCTCCAGGACTCGCCAAGAGACCCAGTACTTC. Amino acid sequence: CASSRTRQETQYF. The J gene is TRBJ2-5, the V gene TRBV18; possibly TRBD2 for D (5 bases). Germline V gives CDR1 KGHSH, CDR2 LQKENI. The CDR3 contains 13 residues. V was pared by 6 bases and J by 1 base, with 9 bases between.

This clone was recorded once. The V gene is TRBV25-1, the J gene TRBJ1-1; D is unresolved. Germline assignment: CDR1 MGHDK and CDR2 SYGVNS. V dropped 2 bases and J dropped 3 bases, with 4 bases sitting between them. The CDR3 runs to 12 residues. CDR3 protein: CASSEIDTEAFF. In nucleotides, the CDR3 is TGTGCCAGCAGTGAAATTGACACTGAAGCTTTCTTT.

In DNA, the CDR3 is TGTGCCAGCTCACACCTTGACAGGTCCGCCGATTCACCCCTCCACTTT. Translation: CASSHLDRSADSPLHF. The chain joins TRBV18 to TRBJ1-6, with TRBD1 as a possible D gene (6 bases). V was cut by 4 bases and J by 8 bases, with 18 bases left in between. The CDR3 totals 16 residues. The germline V gene encodes CDR1 KGHSH and CDR2 LQKENI.

This sequence joins TRBV7-9 and TRBJ2-3, with D perhaps matching TRBD1 (5 bases). Germline-derived CDR1 and CDR2 are SEHNR and FQNEAQ (reference sequence). Trimming stripped 10 bases from V and 5 bases from J, with 13 bases between. The CDR3 totals 12 residues. Here the CDR3 reads CATNWGKDTQYF. The DNA of the CDR3 is TGTGCCACCAATTGGGGCAAAGATACGCAGTATTTT.

The genes are TRBV21-1 and TRBJ1-2; the table's D gene call, TRBD1, was not cross checked with the DNA. TRBV21-1 is noted as a pseudogene. This CDR3 has 15 residues. CDR3 DNA: TGTGCCAGCAGCAAAGGGGGACAGGGTCGCTATGGCTACACCTTC. This encodes CASSKGGQGRYGYTF.

This chain uses TRBV2 with TRBJ2-1; 8 bases map to TRBD2. After removal of 5 bases from V and 1 base from J, the junction contained 7 bases not matched to a gene. Germline V lookup: CDR1 SNHLY, CDR2 FYNNEI. The CDR3 totals 16 residues. The CDR3, as DNA: TGTGCCAGCAGTCCAGCGGGAGTGAGGTCCTACAATGAGCAGTTCTTC. Amino acid sequence: CASSPAGVRSYNEQFF. Combining the CDR3 with reference TRBV2 and TRBJ2-1 gives the whole variable domain EPEVTQTPSHQVTQMGQEVILRCVPISNHLYFYWYRQILGQKVEFLVSFYNNEISEKSEIFDDQFSVERPDGSNFTLKIRSTKLEDSAMYFCASSPAGVRSYNEQFFGPGTRLTVL.

The chain combines TRBV18 with TRBJ2-1; 12 nucleotides line up with TRBD2. The V and J ends lost 1 base and 5 bases, in that order; junction bases with no gene match: 3. CDR1 is KGHSH, CDR2 LQKENI, per germline. The CDR3 is 16 residues long. The DNA of the CDR3 is TGTGCCAGCTCACCACTGTCTAGCGGGGGGGACAATGAGCAGTTCTTC. It yields the protein CASSPLSSGGDNEQFF.

As concerns this clone: The sample contains more than one DNA sequence encoding this CDR3. The CDR3 sequence is CASSPDRYEQYF. CDR3 DNA sequence: TGCGCCAGCAGCCCTGACCGTTACGAGCAGTACTTC. The chain joins TRBV5-1 to TRBJ2-7; D not resolved. The CDR3 totals 12 residues. Deletions cut 4 bases from V and 4 bases from J, with 9 bases between. Germline V gives CDR1 SGHRS, CDR2 YFSETQ.

About this clone: This sample also contains other DNA sequences that code for the same CDR3. V usage is TRBV5-1 and J usage is TRBJ2-5; 12 bases are shared with TRBD2. V was clipped by 0 bases and J by 2 bases; unmatched bases: 2. Germline V gene data show CDR1 as SGHRS and CDR2 as YFSETQ. The CDR3 totals 16 residues. The DNA for the CDR3 is TGCGCCAGCAGCTTGGGGGGACTAGCGGGTCAAGAGACCCAGTACTTC. Protein sequence: CASSLGGLAGQETQYF.

This chain connects TRBV14 to TRBJ1-2; 7 positions match TRBD1. Per germline, CDR1 SGHDN and CDR2 FVKESK. This CDR3 has 14 residues. Germline trimming cut 4 bases from V and 5 bases from J; bases unmatched to any gene: 7. Written as DNA, the CDR3 is TGTGCCAGCAGCCGCCAGGGGGTCCGGTATGGCTACACCTTC. Its protein product is CASSRQGVRYGYTF. The full variable domain, its missing parts supplied by reference TRBV14 and TRBJ1-2, is EAGVTQFPSHSVIEKGQTVTLRCDPISGHDNLYWYRRVMGKEIKFLLHFVKESKQDESGMPNNRFLAERTGGTYSTLKVQPAELEDSGVYFCASSRQGVRYGYTFGSGTRLTVV.

The chain links TRBV25-1 to TRBJ1-6, with TRBD1 identical over 7 bases. Losses at the gene ends were 6 bases for V and 6 bases for J; bases not matched to a gene: 5. CDR1 MGHDK and CDR2 SYGVNS come from the germline V gene. CDR3 length: 14 residues. CDR3 bases: TGTGCCAGCAGCGCGAGACAGGGTAATTCACCCCTCCACTTT. Translated, it gives CASSARQGNSPLHF.

CDR3: CASSEAGGDTKEQFF. The CDR3 bases are TGCGCCAGCAGTGAGGCGGGGGGGGACACAAAAGAGCAGTTCTTC. The chain combines TRBV10-1 with TRBJ2-1; 9 bases align to TRBD2. Germline loops: CDR1 WNHNN, CDR2 SYGVQD (reference sequence). The CDR3 totals 15 residues. V gave up 2 bases and J gave up 10 bases; unmatched junction bases: 9.

The table lists this clone with a count of one. The V gene is TRBV28, the J gene TRBJ2-7, with D possibly TRBD1 on 5 matching bases. V was pared by 6 bases and J by 0 bases, with 12 bases between. Germline CDR1 and CDR2: MDHEN and SYDVKM. This CDR3 region has 14 residues. The CDR3 DNA reads as TGTGCCAGCAGCCCCCAGGGTAGCTCCTACGAGCAGTACTTC. Translated, it gives CASSPQGSSYEQYF.

The V gene is TRBV10-3, the J gene TRBJ1-4; D not certain. The CDR3 runs to 15 residues. Germline CDR1 and CDR2: ENHRY and SYGVKD. The germline V and J ends were trimmed by 6 bases and 4 bases, with 15 bases remaining between them. The chain's CDR3 is CAIRGGLLLNEKLFF. CDR3 nucleotides: TGTGCCATCAGGGGCGGACTGCTCCTTAATGAAAAACTGTTTTTT.

The chain combines TRBV27 with TRBJ2-5; tentatively, D is TRBD1 (6 bases). The V end lost 2 bases, the J end lost 3 bases, and 16 bases lay between the germline ends. Per the germline V gene, CDR1 is MNHEY and CDR2 is SMNVEV (reference sequence). This CDR3 spans 16 amino acids. CDR3 coding DNA: TGTGCCAGCAGTTTAGCAGGGGCCGGGGTTAAAGAGACCCAGTACTTC. Its protein is CASSLAGAGVKETQYF.